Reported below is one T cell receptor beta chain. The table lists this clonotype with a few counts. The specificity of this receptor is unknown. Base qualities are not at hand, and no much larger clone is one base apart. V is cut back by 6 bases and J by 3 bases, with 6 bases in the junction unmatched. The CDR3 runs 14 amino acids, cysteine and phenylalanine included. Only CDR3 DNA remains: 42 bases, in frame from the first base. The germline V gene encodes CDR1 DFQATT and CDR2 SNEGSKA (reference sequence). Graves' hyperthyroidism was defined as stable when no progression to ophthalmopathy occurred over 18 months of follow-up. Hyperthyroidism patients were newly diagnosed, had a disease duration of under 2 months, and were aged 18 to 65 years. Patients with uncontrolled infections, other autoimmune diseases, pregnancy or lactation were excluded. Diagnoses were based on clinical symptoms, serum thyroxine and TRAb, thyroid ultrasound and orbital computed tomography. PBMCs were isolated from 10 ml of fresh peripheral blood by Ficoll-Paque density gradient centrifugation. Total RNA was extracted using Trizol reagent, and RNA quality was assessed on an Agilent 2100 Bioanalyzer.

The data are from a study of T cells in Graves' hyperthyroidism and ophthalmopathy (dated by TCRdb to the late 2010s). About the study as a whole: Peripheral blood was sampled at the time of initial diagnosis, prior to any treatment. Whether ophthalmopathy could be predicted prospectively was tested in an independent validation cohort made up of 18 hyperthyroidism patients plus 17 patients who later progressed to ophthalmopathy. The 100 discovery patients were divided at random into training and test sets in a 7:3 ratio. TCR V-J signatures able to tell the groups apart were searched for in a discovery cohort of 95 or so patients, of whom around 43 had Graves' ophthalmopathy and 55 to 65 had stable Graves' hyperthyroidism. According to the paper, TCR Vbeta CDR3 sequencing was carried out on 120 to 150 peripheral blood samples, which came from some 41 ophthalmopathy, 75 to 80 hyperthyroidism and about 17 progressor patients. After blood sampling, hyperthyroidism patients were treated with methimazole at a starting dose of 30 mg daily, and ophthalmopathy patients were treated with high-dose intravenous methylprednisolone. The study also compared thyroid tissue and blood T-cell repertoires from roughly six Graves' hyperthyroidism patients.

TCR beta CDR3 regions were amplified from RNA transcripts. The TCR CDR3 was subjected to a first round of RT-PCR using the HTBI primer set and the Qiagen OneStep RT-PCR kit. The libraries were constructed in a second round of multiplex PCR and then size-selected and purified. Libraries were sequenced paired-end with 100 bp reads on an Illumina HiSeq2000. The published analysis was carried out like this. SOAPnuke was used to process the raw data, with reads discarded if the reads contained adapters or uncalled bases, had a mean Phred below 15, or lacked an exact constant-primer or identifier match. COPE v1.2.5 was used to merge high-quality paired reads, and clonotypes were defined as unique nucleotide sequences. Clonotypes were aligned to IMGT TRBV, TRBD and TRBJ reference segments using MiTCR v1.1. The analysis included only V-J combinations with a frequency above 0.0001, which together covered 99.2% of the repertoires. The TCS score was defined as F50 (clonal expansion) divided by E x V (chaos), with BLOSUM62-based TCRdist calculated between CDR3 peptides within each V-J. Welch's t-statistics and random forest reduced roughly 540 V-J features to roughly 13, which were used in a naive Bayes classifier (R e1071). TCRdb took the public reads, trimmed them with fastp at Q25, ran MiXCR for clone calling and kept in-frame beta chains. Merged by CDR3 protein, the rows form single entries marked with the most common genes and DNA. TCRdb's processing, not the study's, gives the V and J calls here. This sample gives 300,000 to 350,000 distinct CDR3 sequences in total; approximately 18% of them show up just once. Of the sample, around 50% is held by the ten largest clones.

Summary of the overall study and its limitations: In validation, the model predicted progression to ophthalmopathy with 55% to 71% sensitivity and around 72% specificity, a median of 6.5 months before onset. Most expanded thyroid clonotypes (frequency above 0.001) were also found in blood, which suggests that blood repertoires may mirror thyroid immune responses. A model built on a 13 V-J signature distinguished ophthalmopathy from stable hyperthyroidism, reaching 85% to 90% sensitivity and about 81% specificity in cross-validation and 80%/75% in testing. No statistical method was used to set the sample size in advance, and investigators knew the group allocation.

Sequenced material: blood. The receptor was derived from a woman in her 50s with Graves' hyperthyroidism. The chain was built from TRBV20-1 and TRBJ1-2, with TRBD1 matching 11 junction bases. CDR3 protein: CSARTGGNDYGYTF. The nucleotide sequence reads TGCAGTGCAAGGACAGGGGGCAACGACTATGGCTACACCTTC.